The 28 T cell receptor beta chains below were found in one sample sequenced in a study of PD-L1 blockade in urothelial cancer. Sequencing was performed with immunoSEQ multiplex PCR; in TCRdb, only in-frame clones are kept and a portion is missing. The data hold roughly 120,000 clones, with approximately 90% observed a single time. Time point noted: peripheral blood 6 weeks after treatment start. The starting material was PBMCs, obtained around atezolizumab (anti-PD-L1) treatment. The receptors here all came from a man in his 60s with urothelial cancer.

V usage is TRBV6-5 and J usage is TRBJ2-7; D perhaps matches TRBD2 (5 bases). With 7 bases removed from V and 0 bases from J, the gap between germline ends came to 16 bases. This CDR3 spans 15 amino acids. Per the germline V gene, CDR1 is MNHEY and CDR2 is SVGAGI. In nucleotides, the CDR3 is TGTGCCAGCAACCTTGGCCGAGGGCGCTCCTACGAGCAGTACTTC. Protein: CASNLGRGRSYEQYF.

J is TRBJ1-2 and V is TRBV5-5; 7 positions agree with TRBD1. V was pared by 5 bases and J by 4 bases, with 8 bases of the junction left unmatched. The CDR3 contains 14 residues. CDR1 is SGHKS, CDR2 YYEKEE, per germline (reference sequence). The CDR3 sequence is CASRTPGQSYGYTF. The CDR3 coding sequence is TGTGCCAGCAGGACCCCGGGACAGAGCTATGGCTACACCTTC.

The chain links TRBV7-3 to TRBJ2-1; TRBD2 is a possible D gene (6 bases). Trimming took 5 bases from V and 1 from J, leaving 15 bases between them. The germline CDR1 and CDR2 sequences are SGHTA and FQGTGA. The CDR3 sequence is 16 residues long. For the CDR3, the DNA is TGTGCCAGCAGCCACGGCGGGGCGGGTTCCTACAATGAGCAGTTCTTC. The encoded protein is CASSHGGAGSYNEQFF.

CDR3 sequence: CASSQDFELAGRNEQFF. DNA for the CDR3: TGCGCCAGCAGCCAAGATTTTGAACTAGCGGGGCGCAATGAGCAGTTCTTC. The J gene is TRBJ2-1, the V gene TRBV4-1; 10 bases agree with TRBD2. The V and J ends lost 0 bases and 6 bases, in that order; junction bases with no gene match: 8. CDR3 size: 17 residues. CDR1 MGHRA and CDR2 YSYEKL come from the germline V gene.

The J gene is TRBJ2-3, the V gene TRBV27, with 11 bases lining up with TRBD2. The CDR3 is made up of 16 amino acids. Trimming at V came to 5 bases and at J to 4 bases, leaving 8 bases not matched to a gene. The germline V gene has CDR1 MNHEY and CDR2 SMNVEV (reference sequence). The CDR3 region has the DNA TGTGCCAGCAGTCCAAAACTAGCGGGAGATCCAGATACGCAGTATTTT. Protein product: CASSPKLAGDPDTQYF.

The rearrangement uses TRBV30 and TRBJ2-7, with TRBD2 as a possible D gene (6 bases). Germline values: CDR1 GTSNPN, CDR2 SVGIG (reference sequence). Trimming removed 3 bases at V and 2 bases at J, with 11 bases between. The CDR3 has 13 amino acids. The CDR3 loop is CAWSGDFTYEQYF. CDR3 in DNA: TGTGCCTGGAGCGGGGACTTCACCTACGAGCAGTACTTC.

The gene calls are TRBV19 and TRBJ1-2; a possible D gene is TRBD1 (6 bases). Between the trimmed V and J ends, which lost 8 bases and 3 bases, there was a span of 16 bases. Looked up from germline, CDR1 is LNHDA and CDR2 is SQIVND (reference sequence). This CDR3 spans 14 amino acids. The CDR3 loop is CASRVKDSDYGYTF. In DNA, the CDR3 is TGTGCCAGTCGTGTGAAGGACAGTGACTATGGCTACACCTTC.

The chain links TRBV18 to TRBJ2-7; 7 bases map to TRBD2. From germline, CDR1 is KGHSH and CDR2 LQKENI. The CDR3 has 14 residues. The trim removed 3 bases at V and 3 bases at J, leaving 5 bases unmatched. The CDR3 reads CASSPRDYIYEQYF. In nucleotides, the CDR3 is TGTGCCAGCTCACCCCGGGACTACATCTACGAGCAGTACTTC.

The chain recombines TRBV7-9 with TRBJ2-7; D remains unclear. Per germline, CDR1 SEHNR and CDR2 FQNEAQ (reference sequence). With 5 bases removed from V and 7 bases from J, the gap between germline ends came to 15 bases. CDR3 length: 13 residues. Written as DNA, the CDR3 is TGTGCCAGCAGCCCCGGCGGTAGTTATGAGCAGTACTTC. Residues: CASSPGGSYEQYF.

The sample holds one count of this clone. The V gene is TRBV4-1, the J gene TRBJ1-3, with D perhaps TRBD1 (6 bases). From germline, CDR1 is MGHRA and CDR2 YSYEKL. The V gene lost 1 base and the J gene lost 11 bases, with 12 bases spanning the gap. The CDR3 is 13 amino acids. The CDR3 is CASSQVGALSIYF. The CDR3 coding sequence is TGCGCCAGCAGCCAAGTGGGGGCCCTCTCCATATATTTT.

This clone was recorded once. Other DNA sequences in this sample translate to the same CDR3. J is TRBJ1-3 and V is TRBV5-1, with D possibly TRBD1 on 6 matching bases. Trimming left V 4 bases short and J 2 bases short, with 10 bases between. Germline V CDR1 and CDR2: SGHRS, YFSETQ. The CDR3 sequence is 14 residues long. This CDR3 reads CASSLTGPGNTIYF. CDR3 DNA sequence: TGCGCCAGCAGCCTAACAGGGCCTGGAAACACCATATATTTT.

The chain uses TRBV4-3 and TRBJ1-1, with D uncertain. This CDR3 is built from 13 residues. Germline V gives CDR1 LGHNA, CDR2 YSLEER. V lost 0 bases to trimming and J lost 7 bases, with 9 bases between them. CDR3 sequence reads: CASSQDLSSEAFF. As DNA, the CDR3 is TGCGCCAGCAGCCAAGACCTCTCGAGTGAAGCTTTCTTT.

This chain joins TRBV9 and TRBJ2-5; 9 bases fit TRBD1. V trimming: 4 bases; J trimming: 4 bases; junction bases outside the gene matches: 8. The CDR3 extends over 15 amino acids. CDR1 and CDR2 (germline): SGDLS, YYNGEE. CDR3 loop: CASSPRTGGRETQYF. In nucleotides, the CDR3 is TGTGCCAGCAGCCCCCGTACAGGGGGCCGAGAGACCCAGTACTTC.

The rearrangement joins TRBV7-9 to TRBJ2-1, with 9 positions matching TRBD1. The CDR3 totals 15 residues. V shed 1 base, J shed 7 bases, and the junction held 5 bases outside the gene matches. CDR1 SEHNR and CDR2 FQNEAQ come from the germline V gene (reference sequence). CDR3: CASSLVGTGLNEQFF. The CDR3 bases are TGTGCCAGCAGCTTAGTGGGGACAGGGTTGAATGAGCAGTTCTTC.

The chain combines TRBV19 with TRBJ2-3; D uncertain. Germline V gene data show CDR1 as LNHDA and CDR2 as SQIVND (reference sequence). Trimming cost V 1 base and J 5 bases, with 7 bases left between them. This CDR3 is 13 amino acids long. The CDR3 loop is CASSIGQRDTQYF. In DNA, the CDR3 is TGTGCCAGTAGTATAGGGCAGCGAGATACGCAGTATTTT.

The chain employs TRBV11-2 and TRBJ2-3, with 9 nucleotides matching TRBD2. CDR1 and CDR2 from the germline V gene are SGHAT and FQNNGV. The ends lost 1 base at V and 1 base at J; junction bases unmatched: 3. The CDR3 contains 16 residues. In DNA form, the CDR3 reads TGTGCCAGCAGCTTAGCGGCTAGCGGGGGCACAGATACGCAGTATTTT. This sequence encodes CASSLAASGGTDTQYF.

V usage is TRBV27 and J usage is TRBJ2-6; weak D call: TRBD1 (5 bases). This CDR3 contains 20 residues. Germline CDR1 and CDR2: MNHEY and SMNVEV (reference sequence). Trimming took off 5 bases at V and 0 bases at J, with 23 bases between the two ends. The chain's CDR3 is CASSLFRSATARSGANVLTF. The CDR3 bases are TGTGCCAGCAGTCTGTTCAGATCCGCGACAGCACGCTCTGGGGCCAACGTCCTGACTTTC.

This rearrangement joins TRBV2 to TRBJ2-7; 11 bases map to TRBD1. The CDR3 extends over 15 amino acids. Germline assignment: CDR1 SNHLY and CDR2 FYNNEI. V trimming: 6 bases; J trimming: 3 bases; junction bases outside the gene matches: 7. In DNA, the CDR3 is TGTGCCAGCAGAGAGGACAGGGGGCAGTTCTACGAGCAGTACTTC. Translated, it gives CASREDRGQFYEQYF.

V usage is TRBV5-6 and J usage is TRBJ1-2; TRBD1 is a possible D gene (5 bases). The CDR3 has 13 residues. Germline assignment: CDR1 SGHDT and CDR2 YYEEEE. V lost 4 bases to trimming and J lost 5 bases, with 12 bases between them. The CDR3 DNA sequence: TGTGCCAGCAGCCGGGGCGGGGGATATGGCTACACCTTC. Encoded protein: CASSRGGGYGYTF.

The chain is built from TRBV19 and TRBJ1-2, with D possibly being TRBD1 (6 bases). V lost 4 bases, J lost 5 bases, and 11 bases lay in between. CDR3 length: 13 residues. Germline V lookup: CDR1 LNHDA, CDR2 SQIVND (reference sequence). The CDR3 spells CASSRGGLYGYTF. CDR3 bases: TGTGCCAGTAGTAGAGGGGGTCTTTATGGCTACACCTTC.

This chain connects TRBV7-8 to TRBJ2-3, with 7 nucleotides matching TRBD2. Trimming at V came to 3 bases and at J to 3 bases, leaving 9 bases not matched to a gene. The germline V gene encodes CDR1 SGHVS and CDR2 FQNEAQ. The CDR3 is 16 residues long. CDR3 region: CASSFRSLGGTDTQYF. The CDR3 coding sequence is TGTGCCAGCAGCTTTAGGTCCCTCGGGGGGACAGATACGCAGTATTTT.

J is TRBJ2-7 and V is TRBV5-4; 7 positions match TRBD1. CDR3 length equals 13 residues. V trimming: 4 bases; J trimming: 6 bases; junction bases outside the gene matches: 7. The germline CDR1 and CDR2 sequences are SGHNT and YYREEE (reference sequence). The CDR3 nucleotides read TGTGCCAGCAGCCCGGGGACAGACACCGAGCAGTACTTC. Protein sequence: CASSPGTDTEQYF.

The V gene is TRBV28, the J gene TRBJ1-5, with D maybe TRBD1 (5 bases). The CDR3 runs 17 residues. Germline CDR1 is MDHEN and CDR2 is SYDVKM. V was cut by 5 bases and J by 5 bases, with 22 bases left in between. CDR3 in amino acids: CASSPRGVQGGDQPQHF. The CDR3 nucleotides are TGTGCCAGCAGTCCCCGCGGGGTTCAGGGCGGGGATCAGCCCCAGCATTTT.

The chain links TRBV5-8 to TRBJ2-1; TRBD2 matches at 10 bases. CDR3 size: 15 residues. Germline values: CDR1 SGHTS, CDR2 YDEGEE. Trimming removed 4 bases from V and 7 bases from J; junction bases left unmatched: 8. This CDR3 reads CASSRLAGGANEQFF. CDR3 bases: TGTGCCAGCAGCCGTTTAGCGGGGGGTGCGAATGAGCAGTTCTTC.

The chain joins TRBV2 to TRBJ2-2; the match to TRBD1 covers 7 bases. V lost 4 bases to trimming and J lost 4 bases; unmatched junction nucleotides: 6. Germline CDR1 SNHLY, CDR2 FYNNEI. The CDR3 is made up of 15 amino acids. The DNA for the CDR3 is TGTGCCAGCAGTGGGGTAGGGGGCGTCACCGGGGAGCTGTTTTTT. Amino acid sequence: CASSGVGGVTGELFF.

This chain uses TRBV9 with TRBJ2-3; D uncertain. The V and J ends lost 0 bases and 4 bases respectively, with 3 bases between them. The CDR3 is 12 amino acids. Germline lookup yields CDR1 SGDLS and CDR2 YYNGEE. CDR3 bases: TGTGCCAGCAGCGTAGTATCAGATACGCAGTATTTT. The encoded protein is CASSVVSDTQYF.

The chain joins TRBV5-5 to TRBJ2-5, with D perhaps TRBD2 (5 bases). Germline CDR1 is SGHKS and CDR2 is YYEKEE (reference sequence). The CDR3 contains 13 residues. Trimming took off 4 bases at V and 5 bases at J, with 12 bases between the two ends. The CDR3 sequence: CASSPDFYETQYF. CDR3 nucleotides: TGTGCCAGCAGCCCGGACTTTTATGAGACCCAGTACTTC.

This chain connects TRBV19 to TRBJ2-3, with D hard to call. Looked up from germline, CDR1 is LNHDA and CDR2 is SQIVND (reference sequence). Trimming cost V 3 bases and J 2 bases, with 15 bases left between them. The CDR3 consists of 16 residues. The CDR3 reads CASSISDSRTTDTQYF. CDR3 DNA: TGTGCCAGTAGTATCTCCGATAGCAGAACCACAGATACGCAGTATTTT.